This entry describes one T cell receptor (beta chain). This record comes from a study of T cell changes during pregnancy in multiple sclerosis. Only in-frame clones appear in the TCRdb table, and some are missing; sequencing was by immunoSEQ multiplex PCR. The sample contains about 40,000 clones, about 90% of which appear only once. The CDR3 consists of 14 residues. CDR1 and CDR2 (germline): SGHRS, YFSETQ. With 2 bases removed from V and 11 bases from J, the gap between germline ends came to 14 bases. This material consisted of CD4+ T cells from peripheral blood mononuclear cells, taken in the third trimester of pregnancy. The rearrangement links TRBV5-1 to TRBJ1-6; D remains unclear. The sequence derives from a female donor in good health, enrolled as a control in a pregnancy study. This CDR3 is CASSFGYTVAPLHF. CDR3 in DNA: TGCGCCAGCAGCTTCGGGTACACGGTGGCACCCCTCCACTTT.